This entry lists 18 T cell receptor beta chains sequenced from one sample in a study of T cell responses to AZD1222 COVID-19 vaccine. TCRdb's table, derived via immunoSEQ multiplex PCR, lists solely in-frame clones and lacks some. The sample yields around 100,000 clones, roughly nine tenths seen once. The material sequenced was peripheral blood, taken 28 days after the second dose of the MenACWY control vaccine. The receptors were sampled from an adult who received the MenACWY meningococcal vaccine as a control.

This clone showed up just once. The chain has TRBV7-2 and TRBJ1-2; 9 bases fit TRBD1. The V gene's germline CDR1 is SGHTA and CDR2 FQGNSA. V gave up 2 bases and J gave up 3 bases; unmatched junction bases: 13. The CDR3 is 18 amino acids. CDR3 nucleotide sequence: TGTGCCAGCAGCTTAAGACCTCCCGGGACAGGGTTGTACTATGGCTACACCTTC. Its translation is CASSLRPPGTGLYYGYTF.

This chain links TRBV29-1 with TRBJ2-7, with a possible D match to TRBD2 (5 bases). The CDR3 is 12 residues long. Looked up from germline, CDR1 is SQVTM and CDR2 is ANQGSEA. The V gene lost 5 bases and the J gene lost 5 bases, with 13 bases spanning the gap. The CDR3 here is CSVTPIGDEQYF. The CDR3 bases are TGCAGCGTTACGCCCATCGGGGACGAGCAGTACTTC.

The chain uses TRBV5-1 and TRBJ2-5, with TRBD1 identical over 9 bases. The germline V gene has CDR1 SGHRS and CDR2 YFSETQ. With V trimmed by 3 bases and J by 4 bases, 4 bases remained unmatched. This CDR3 has 14 residues. The CDR3 nucleotides read TGCGCCAGCAGCTCCGGGACAGGGAGAGAGACCCAGTACTTC. Translating it yields CASSSGTGRETQYF.

This chain's CDR3 is CASSMVPGTGELFF. CDR3 DNA sequence: TGTGCCAGCAGCATGGTCCCCGGCACCGGGGAGCTGTTTTTT. This chain uses TRBV9 with TRBJ2-2; no reliable D call. Per the germline V gene, CDR1 is SGDLS and CDR2 is YYNGEE. This CDR3 contains 14 residues. V was cut by 4 bases and J by 4 bases, with 11 bases left in between. Using reference TRBV9 and TRBJ2-2 for the parts outside the CDR3, the full variable domain is DSGVTQTPKHLITATGQRVTLRCSPRSGDLSVYWYQQSLDQGLQFLIQYYNGEERAKGNILERFSAQQFPDLHSELNLSSLELGDSALYFCASSMVPGTGELFFGEGSRLTVL.

The V call is TRBV5-1, the J call TRBJ2-3; TRBD2 matches at 10 bases. The V and J ends lost 3 bases and 2 bases, in that order; junction bases with no gene match: 3. Germline values: CDR1 SGHRS, CDR2 YFSETQ. CDR3 length: 15 amino acids. The CDR3 reads CASSWSGGDTDTQYF. The CDR3 region has the DNA TGCGCCAGCAGCTGGAGCGGGGGGGACACAGATACGCAGTATTTT.

V gene TRBV19 combines with J gene TRBJ1-1; D remains unclear. In germline, CDR1 is LNHDA, CDR2 SQIVND (reference sequence). CDR3 length equals 15 residues. Trimming left V 6 bases short and J 4 bases short, with 18 bases between. DNA of the CDR3: TGTGCCAGTAGGGCCCCGGCTTTGCGTCTCACTGAAGCTTTCTTT. Its protein product is CASRAPALRLTEAFF.

The rearrangement joins TRBV9 to TRBJ1-3; TRBD1 agrees at 8 bases. The CDR3 totals 19 residues. Germline V gene lookup returns CDR1 SGDLS and CDR2 YYNGEE. J lost 0 bases, V lost 3 bases, and 14 bases had no gene match. In DNA, the CDR3 is TGTGCCAGCAGCGCCTTGCCGGGACAGGACATGCTCTCTGGAAACACCATATATTTT. Its protein is CASSALPGQDMLSGNTIYF.

The chain has TRBV28 and TRBJ1-2; possibly TRBD1 for D (5 bases). The CDR3 is 17 residues long. V was trimmed by 3 bases and J by 5 bases, leaving 22 bases between them. Germline CDR1 and CDR2: MDHEN and SYDVKM. CDR3 sequence (DNA): TGTGCCAGCAGTTTCCCGGCGGGACCGGGTCCAGAGTATGGCTACACCTTC. Translation gives CASSFPAGPGPEYGYTF.

V usage is TRBV28 and J usage is TRBJ1-2; 8 nucleotides match TRBD1. The germline gives CDR1 MDHEN, CDR2 SYDVKM. V was pared by 1 base and J by 2 bases, with 12 bases of the junction left unmatched. There are 18 residues in the CDR3. The CDR3 bases are TGTGCCAGCAGTTTATCCCGGGACAGGATGCAACCGAACTATGGCTACACCTTC. This translates into CASSLSRDRMQPNYGYTF.

The sample holds one count of this clone. The chain links TRBV7-2 to TRBJ1-2; a possible D gene is TRBD1 (6 bases). The V and J ends lost 2 bases and 6 bases respectively, with 13 bases between them. The CDR3 totals 14 residues. Germline loops: CDR1 SGHTA, CDR2 FQGNSA. In DNA, the CDR3 is TGTGCCAGCAGCTTACAAGCAGGGGATGATGGCTACACCTTC. Its protein is CASSLQAGDDGYTF.

V and J are TRBV6-5 and TRBJ1-1, with a weak D call TRBD1 (5 bases). This CDR3 region has 13 residues. V lost 6 bases, J lost 7 bases, and 15 bases lay in between. Germline V gives CDR1 MNHEY, CDR2 SVGAGI. In DNA form, the CDR3 reads TGTGCCAGCAGCCTACAGGTTTCCAATGAAGCTTTCTTT. It is translated as CASSLQVSNEAFF.

The rearrangement uses TRBV5-8 and TRBJ2-1; 8 bases align to TRBD1. The CDR3 covers 16 residues. Germline V gives CDR1 SGHTS, CDR2 YDEGEE. The V segment lost 3 bases and the J segment 6 bases; nucleotides outside the gene matches: 11. CDR3 DNA sequence: TGTGCCAGCAGCTCCTTACAGGGGGTGATCGTCAATGAGCAGTTCTTC. It yields the protein CASSSLQGVIVNEQFF.

The chain carries TRBV15 and TRBJ2-3; 7 bases match TRBD1. Trimming took 4 bases from V and 6 from J; bases not matched to a gene: 4. The CDR3 runs 13 residues. In germline, CDR1 is LNHNV, CDR2 YYDKDF (reference sequence). This CDR3 reads CATSIGQEDTQYF. The DNA of the CDR3 is TGTGCCACCAGCATAGGACAGGAGGATACGCAGTATTTT.

The genes are TRBV29-1 and TRBJ1-3, with D maybe TRBD1 (6 bases). This CDR3 comprises 16 residues. V dropped 6 bases and J dropped 0 bases, with 18 bases sitting between them. CDR1 and CDR2 (germline): SQVTM, ANQGSEA. For the CDR3, the DNA is TGCAGCGTAGAGATTTCAGGGGTCCTCTCTGGAAACACCATATATTTT. This codes for CSVEISGVLSGNTIYF.

The chain links TRBV10-3 to TRBJ2-1; 14 positions match TRBD2. The ends lost 4 bases at V and 6 bases at J; junction bases unmatched: 5. This CDR3 region has 16 residues. Germline CDR1 and CDR2: ENHRY and SYGVKD. The CDR3 sequence: CAISGTSGGNSNEQFF. CDR3 DNA: TGTGCCATCAGTGGGACTAGCGGGGGGAATAGCAATGAGCAGTTCTTC.

The chain recombines TRBV11-2 with TRBJ2-3; no definite D call. The CDR3 contains 11 residues. V gave up 2 bases and J gave up 5 bases, with 2 bases separating them. The germline CDR1 and CDR2 sequences are SGHAT and FQNNGV. The CDR3 region is CASSLLDTQYF. The CDR3 DNA is TGTGCCAGCAGCTTATTAGATACGCAGTATTTT.

This chain links TRBV28 with TRBJ1-1; weak D call: TRBD1 (5 bases). The CDR3 spans 15 residues. Per the germline V gene, CDR1 is MDHEN and CDR2 is SYDVKM. V was clipped by 5 bases and J by 8 bases, with 21 bases between them. For the CDR3, the DNA is TGTGCCAGCAGTCCTCGAGGGGTCGCAGAACACGAAGCTTTCTTT. This sequence encodes CASSPRGVAEHEAFF.

V gene TRBV19 combines with J gene TRBJ2-4, with 11 bases that match TRBD1. The CDR3 is 13 amino acids. V gave up 6 bases and J gave up 7 bases; unmatched junction bases: 2. Germline CDR1 and CDR2: LNHDA and SQIVND (reference sequence). CDR3 region: CASRRTGGNIQYF. The CDR3 DNA reads TGTGCCAGTAGGCGGACAGGGGGCAACATTCAGTACTTC.